The subject of this entry is one T cell receptor (beta chain). What it binds is unknown. The data stem from a study of T cells expressing NK-cell markers. Study findings and constraints: HCMV specificity of the expanded NKG2C+ T cell clones was not established.

Germline values: CDR1 MNHNS, CDR2 SASEGT. The CDR3 runs to 15 residues. With the 5' RACE reads reprocessed, TCRdb shows one record per CDR3 protein and no DNA. The sample data list some 450,000 distinct CDR3 sequences. This chain connects TRBV6-1 to TRBJ1-5; checking the TCRdb D call of TRBD1 is not possible without DNA. This receptor was obtained from a woman between 18 and 69 years old in good health. The sample comprised blood T cells: a sorted CD56 or NKG2C T cell subset, CD4+ or CD8+ T cells, or bulk PBMC T cells (not recorded which). CDR3: CASSLGQANGQPQHF.